The following is a TCR beta chain sequence with its context. What it recognizes is unknown. The PCR employed 60 Vbeta primers together with 13 Jbeta primers. Some clones are missing from TCRdb's copy, which holds only in-frame ones; the method was immunoSEQ multiplex PCR. The sample includes around 150,000 clones, around 80% of them seen just once. The data were taken from a study of cytomegalovirus exposure and HLA in healthy donors. The study's findings and limits: A missense DCLRE1C variant was associated with V- and J-gene trimming of TCR beta chains in a later analysis, and an independent cohort replicated the association. Most TCR sequences showed up rarely, but some public TCRs showed up in many donors.

With 0 bases removed from V and 2 bases from J, the gap between germline ends came to 13 bases. The CDR3 runs 16 residues. Germline loops: CDR1 SGHRS, CDR2 YFSETQ. The J gene is TRBJ2-3, the V gene TRBV5-1, with D perhaps matching TRBD1 (5 bases). The sample consisted of PBMCs. This TCR derives from a male donor in good health and CMV-seronegative. The CDR3 protein is CASSLGSQGNTDTQYF. CDR3 coding DNA: TGCGCCAGCAGCTTGGGTAGTCAGGGAAACACAGATACGCAGTATTTT.